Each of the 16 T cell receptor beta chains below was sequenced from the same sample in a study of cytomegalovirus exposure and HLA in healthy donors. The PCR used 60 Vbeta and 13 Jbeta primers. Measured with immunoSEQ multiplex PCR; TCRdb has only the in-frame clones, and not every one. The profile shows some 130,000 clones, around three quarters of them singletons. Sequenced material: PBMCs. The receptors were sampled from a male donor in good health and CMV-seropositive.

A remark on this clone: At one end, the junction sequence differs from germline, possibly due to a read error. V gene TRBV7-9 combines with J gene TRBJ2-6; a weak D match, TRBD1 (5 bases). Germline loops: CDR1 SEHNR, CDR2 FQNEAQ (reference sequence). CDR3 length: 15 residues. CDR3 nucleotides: TGTTCCAGCAGCTTTACAGGCTCTGGGGCCAACGTCCTGACTTTC. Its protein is CSSSFTGSGANVLTF.

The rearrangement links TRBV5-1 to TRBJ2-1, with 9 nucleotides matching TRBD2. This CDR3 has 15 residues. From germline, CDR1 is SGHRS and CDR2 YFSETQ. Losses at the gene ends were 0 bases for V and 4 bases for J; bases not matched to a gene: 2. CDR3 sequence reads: CASSLATSGYNEQFF. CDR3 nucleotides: TGCGCCAGCAGCTTGGCGACTAGCGGTTACAATGAGCAGTTCTTC.

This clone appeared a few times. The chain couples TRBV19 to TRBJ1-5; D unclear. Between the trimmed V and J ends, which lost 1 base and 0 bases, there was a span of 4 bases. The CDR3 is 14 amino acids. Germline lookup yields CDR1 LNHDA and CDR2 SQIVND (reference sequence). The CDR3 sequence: CASSIAVSNQPQHF. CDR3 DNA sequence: TGTGCCAGTAGTATAGCAGTTAGCAATCAGCCCCAGCATTTT.

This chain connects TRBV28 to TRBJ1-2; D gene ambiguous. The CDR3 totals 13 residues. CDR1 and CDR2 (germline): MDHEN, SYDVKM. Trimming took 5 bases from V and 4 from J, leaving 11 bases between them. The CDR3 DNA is TGTGCCAGCAGTCCGAGGCCATCCTATGGCTACACCTTC. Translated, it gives CASSPRPSYGYTF.

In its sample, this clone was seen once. DNA of the CDR3: TGTGCCAGTAGTATGGGACAGGGAAGGAGCAATCAGCCCCAGCATTTT. Amino acids: CASSMGQGRSNQPQHF. This chain uses TRBV19 with TRBJ1-5, with 9 bases fitting TRBD1. The CDR3 sequence is 16 residues long. Per the germline V gene, CDR1 is LNHDA and CDR2 is SQIVND (reference sequence). V lost 3 bases, J lost 1 base, and 4 bases stayed unmatched. Filled out from reference TRBV19 and TRBJ1-5, the complete variable domain reads DGGITQSPKYLFRKEGQNVTLSCEQNLNHDAMYWYRQDPGQGLRLIYYSQIVNDFQKGDIAEGYSVSREKKESFPLTVTSAQKNPTAFYLCASSMGQGRSNQPQHFGDGTRLSIL.

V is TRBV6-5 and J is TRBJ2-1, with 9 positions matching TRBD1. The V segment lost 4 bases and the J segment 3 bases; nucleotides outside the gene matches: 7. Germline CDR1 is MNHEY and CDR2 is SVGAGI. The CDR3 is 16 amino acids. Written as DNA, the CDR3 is TGTGCCAGCAGTTTACAGACAGGGGGATTCTACAATGAGCAGTTCTTC. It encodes CASSLQTGGFYNEQFF.

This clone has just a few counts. CDR3 sequence reads: CASSLVSGTAADTQYF. The DNA for the CDR3 is TGCGCCAGCAGCTTGGTGTCGGGTACGGCGGCAGATACGCAGTATTTT. The V call is TRBV5-1, the J call TRBJ2-3, with D unclear. CDR1 and CDR2 (germline): SGHRS, YFSETQ. CDR3 length: 16 residues. V shed 0 bases and J shed 4 bases, with 15 bases lying between them.

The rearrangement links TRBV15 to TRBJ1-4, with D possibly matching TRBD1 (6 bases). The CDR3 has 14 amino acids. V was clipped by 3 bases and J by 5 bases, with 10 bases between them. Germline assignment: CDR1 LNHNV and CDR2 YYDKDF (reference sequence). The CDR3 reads CATSRGGQNEKLFF. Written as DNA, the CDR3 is TGTGCCACCAGCAGGGGTGGACAGAATGAAAAACTGTTTTTT.

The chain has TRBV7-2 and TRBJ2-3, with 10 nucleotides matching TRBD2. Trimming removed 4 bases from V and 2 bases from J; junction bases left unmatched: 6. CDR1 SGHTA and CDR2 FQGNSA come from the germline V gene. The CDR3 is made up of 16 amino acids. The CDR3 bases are TGTGCCAGCAGCTCCTTAGCGGGGGGCTACACAGATACGCAGTATTTT. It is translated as CASSSLAGGYTDTQYF.

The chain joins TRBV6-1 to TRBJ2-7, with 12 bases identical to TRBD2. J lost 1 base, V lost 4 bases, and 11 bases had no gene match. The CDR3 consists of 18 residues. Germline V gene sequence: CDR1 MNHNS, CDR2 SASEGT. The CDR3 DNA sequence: TGTGCCAGCAGTGGCCGGTCTAGCGGGAGGGCCAAGTCCTACGAGCAGTACTTC. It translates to CASSGRSSGRAKSYEQYF.

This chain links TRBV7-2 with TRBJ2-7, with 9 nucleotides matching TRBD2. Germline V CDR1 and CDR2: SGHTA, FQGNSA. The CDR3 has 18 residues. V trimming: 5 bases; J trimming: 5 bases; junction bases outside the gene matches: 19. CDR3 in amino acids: CASSPRVAGAGDPHEQYF. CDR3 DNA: TGTGCCAGCAGCCCCAGGGTAGCGGGAGCCGGGGACCCCCACGAGCAGTACTTC.

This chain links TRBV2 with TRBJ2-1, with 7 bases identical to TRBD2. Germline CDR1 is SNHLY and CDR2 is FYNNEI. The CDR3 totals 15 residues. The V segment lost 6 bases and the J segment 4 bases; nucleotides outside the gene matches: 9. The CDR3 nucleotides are TGTGCCAGCAGCCTGGGACTAAGGGCGTACAATGAGCAGTTCTTC. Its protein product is CASSLGLRAYNEQFF.

The CDR3 DNA is TGCGCCAGCGGCCTCGGCGAAGGGGACTACGAGCAGTACTTC. Translated: CASGLGEGDYEQYF. V and J are TRBV5-1 and TRBJ2-7; tentatively, D is TRBD1 (5 bases). Per the germline V gene, CDR1 is SGHRS and CDR2 is YFSETQ. Trimming left V 7 bases short and J 3 bases short, with 17 bases between. CDR3 length equals 14 residues.

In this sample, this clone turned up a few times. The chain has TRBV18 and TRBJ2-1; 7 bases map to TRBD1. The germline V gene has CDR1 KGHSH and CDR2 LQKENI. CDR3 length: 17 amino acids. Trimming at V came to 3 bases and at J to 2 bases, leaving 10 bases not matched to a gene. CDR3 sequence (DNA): TGTGCCAGCTCACCTAACCGACAGGGTGTTGCCTACAATGAGCAGTTCTTC. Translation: CASSPNRQGVAYNEQFF.

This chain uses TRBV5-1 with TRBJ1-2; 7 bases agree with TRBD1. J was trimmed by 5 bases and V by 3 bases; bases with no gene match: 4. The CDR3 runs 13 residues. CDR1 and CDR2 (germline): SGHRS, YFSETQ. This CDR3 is CASSWDSEYGYTF. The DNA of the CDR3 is TGCGCCAGCAGCTGGGACAGCGAGTATGGCTACACCTTC.

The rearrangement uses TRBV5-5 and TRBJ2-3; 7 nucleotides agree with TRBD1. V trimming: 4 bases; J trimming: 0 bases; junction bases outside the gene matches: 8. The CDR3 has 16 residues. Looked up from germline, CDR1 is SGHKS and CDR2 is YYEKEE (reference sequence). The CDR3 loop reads CASSTLGTDSTDTQYF. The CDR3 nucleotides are TGTGCCAGCAGCACTTTAGGGACAGATAGCACAGATACGCAGTATTTT.